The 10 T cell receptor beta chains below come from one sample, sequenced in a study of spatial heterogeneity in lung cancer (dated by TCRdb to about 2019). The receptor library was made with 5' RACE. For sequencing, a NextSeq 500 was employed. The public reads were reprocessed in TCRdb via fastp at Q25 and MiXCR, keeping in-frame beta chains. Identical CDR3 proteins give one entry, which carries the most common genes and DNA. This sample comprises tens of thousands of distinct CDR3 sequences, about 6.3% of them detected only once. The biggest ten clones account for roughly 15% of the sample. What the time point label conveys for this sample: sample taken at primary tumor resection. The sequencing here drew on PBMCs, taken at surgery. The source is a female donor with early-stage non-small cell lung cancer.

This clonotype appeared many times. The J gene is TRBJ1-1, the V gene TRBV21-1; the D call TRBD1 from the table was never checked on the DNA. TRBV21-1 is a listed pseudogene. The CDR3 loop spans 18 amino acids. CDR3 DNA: TGTGCCAGCCCCGAAACACAGAGAGACAGAACATTGAACACTGAAGCTTTCTTT. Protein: CASPETQRDRTLNTEAFF.

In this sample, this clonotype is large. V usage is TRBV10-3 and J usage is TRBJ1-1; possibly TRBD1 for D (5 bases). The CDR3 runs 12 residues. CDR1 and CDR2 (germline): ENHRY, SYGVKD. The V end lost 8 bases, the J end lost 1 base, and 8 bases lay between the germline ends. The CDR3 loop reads CAISQGNTEAFF. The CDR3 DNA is TGTGCCATCTCCCAGGGGAACACTGAAGCTTTCTTT.

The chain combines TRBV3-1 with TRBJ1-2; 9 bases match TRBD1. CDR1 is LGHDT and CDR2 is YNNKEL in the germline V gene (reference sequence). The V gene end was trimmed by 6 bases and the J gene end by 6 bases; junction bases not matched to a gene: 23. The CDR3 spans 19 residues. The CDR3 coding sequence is TGTGCCAGCAGTATTATGTACCGGGACAGGGAACGTGAGGAGAATGGCTACACCTTC. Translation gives CASSIMYRDREREENGYTF. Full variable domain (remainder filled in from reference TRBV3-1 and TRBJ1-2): DTAVSQTPKYLVTQMGNDKSIKCEQNLGHDTMYWYKQDSKKFLKIMFSYNNKELIINETVPNRFSPKSPDKAHLNLHINSLELGDSAVYFCASSIMYRDREREENGYTFGSGTRLTVV.

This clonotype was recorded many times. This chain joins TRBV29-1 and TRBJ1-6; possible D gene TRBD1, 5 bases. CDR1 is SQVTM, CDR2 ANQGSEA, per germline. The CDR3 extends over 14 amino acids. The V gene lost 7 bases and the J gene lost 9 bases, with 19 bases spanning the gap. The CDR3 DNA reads TGCAGCGGAATCTGGGAGGGGACCGGTTCACCCCTCCACTTT. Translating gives CSGIWEGTGSPLHF.

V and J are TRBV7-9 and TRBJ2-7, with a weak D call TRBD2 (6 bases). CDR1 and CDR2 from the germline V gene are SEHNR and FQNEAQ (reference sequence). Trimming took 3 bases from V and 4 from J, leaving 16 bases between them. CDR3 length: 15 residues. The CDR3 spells CASSFSTSTRYEQYF. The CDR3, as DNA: TGTGCCAGCAGCTTTTCGACTAGTACGAGGTACGAGCAGTACTTC.

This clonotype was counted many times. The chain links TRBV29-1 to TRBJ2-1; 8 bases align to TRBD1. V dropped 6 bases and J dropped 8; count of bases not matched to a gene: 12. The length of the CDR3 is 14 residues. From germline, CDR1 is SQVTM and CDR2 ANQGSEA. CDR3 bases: TGCAGCGTCCCGGGACAGGCGTTTCCCCATGAGCAGTTCTTC. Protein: CSVPGQAFPHEQFF.

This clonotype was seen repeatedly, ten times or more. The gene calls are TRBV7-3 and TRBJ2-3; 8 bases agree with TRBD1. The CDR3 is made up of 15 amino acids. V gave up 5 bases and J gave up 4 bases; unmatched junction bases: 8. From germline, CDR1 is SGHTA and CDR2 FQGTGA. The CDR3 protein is CASSPQGAKADTQYF. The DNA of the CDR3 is TGTGCCAGCAGCCCCCAGGGGGCAAAGGCAGATACGCAGTATTTT.

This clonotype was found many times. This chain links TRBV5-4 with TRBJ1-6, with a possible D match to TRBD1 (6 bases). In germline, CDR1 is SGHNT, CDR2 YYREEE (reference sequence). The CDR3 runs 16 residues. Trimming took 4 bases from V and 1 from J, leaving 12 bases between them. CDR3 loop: CASSDRPGSYNSPLHF. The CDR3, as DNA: TGTGCCAGCAGCGACAGGCCCGGGTCCTATAATTCACCCCTCCACTTT.

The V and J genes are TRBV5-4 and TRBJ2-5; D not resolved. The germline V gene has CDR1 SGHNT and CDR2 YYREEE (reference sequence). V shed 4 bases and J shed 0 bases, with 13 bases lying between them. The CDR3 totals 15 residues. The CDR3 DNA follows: TGTGCCAGCAGCCGCCCCTCGAGCAACCAAGAGACCCAGTACTTC. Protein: CASSRPSSNQETQYF.

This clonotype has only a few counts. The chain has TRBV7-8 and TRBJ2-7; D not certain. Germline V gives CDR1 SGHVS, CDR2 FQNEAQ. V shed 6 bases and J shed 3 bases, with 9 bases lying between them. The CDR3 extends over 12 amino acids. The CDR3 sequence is CASSSRDYEQYV. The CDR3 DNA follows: TGTGCCAGCAGTTCTAGGGACTACGAGCAGTACGTC.